The 20 T cell receptor beta chains below were found in one sample sequenced in a study of T-cell reconstitution after alpha-beta-depleted transplantation in children. Preparation of the TCRbeta library involved a method that used unique molecular identifiers. From the PCR reads, TCRdb called clonotypes with MiXCR, one entry per CDR3 protein. The table lists about 160,000 distinct CDR3 sequences, 11% of them singletons. The starting material was PBMCs, obtained before TCRalphabeta/CD19-depleted stem cell transplant. The receptor set was obtained from a boy aged 2 to 10 with acute myeloid leukemia, due to receive a stem cell transplant.

This clonotype was counted ten times or more. The chain combines TRBV9 with TRBJ1-5, with 12 bases identical to TRBD1. Germline V gene sequence: CDR1 SGDLS, CDR2 YYNGEE. The CDR3 extends over 18 amino acids. V lost 4 bases to trimming and J lost 2 bases; unmatched junction nucleotides: 10. The CDR3: CASSPHSGQGAGNQPQHF. The CDR3 DNA reads as TGTGCCAGCAGCCCACACTCGGGACAGGGGGCAGGCAATCAGCCCCAGCATTTT. Drawing the rest from reference TRBV9 and TRBJ1-5, the complete variable domain is DSGVTQTPKHLITATGQRVTLRCSPRSGDLSVYWYQQSLDQGLQFLIQYYNGEERAKGNILERFSAQQFPDLHSELNLSSLELGDSALYFCASSPHSGQGAGNQPQHFGDGTRLSIL.

The J gene is TRBJ2-5, the V gene TRBV5-1; 14 bases are shared with TRBD2. The CDR3 contains 17 residues. Germline V gene lookup returns CDR1 SGHRS and CDR2 YFSETQ. V shed 4 bases and J 1 base; nucleotides not matched to a gene: 6. The CDR3 nucleotides read TGCGCCAGCAGCATGGGACTAGCGGGGGCCTTCCAAGAGACCCAGTACTTC. Amino acid sequence: CASSMGLAGAFQETQYF. The full variable domain, in which reference TRBV5-1 and TRBJ2-5 provide the parts outside the CDR3, is KAGVTQTPRYLIKTRGQQVTLSCSPISGHRSVSWYQQTPGQGLQFLFEYFSETQRNKGNFPGRFSGRQFSNSRSEMNVSTLELGDSALYLCASSMGLAGAFQETQYFGPGTRLLVL.

This clonotype was found many times. The CDR3 region is CASSLNPGSSTDTQYF. CDR3 DNA sequence: TGCGCCAGCAGCTTAAATCCGGGCTCTTCCACAGATACGCAGTATTTT. The chain carries TRBV5-1 and TRBJ2-3; D not certain. This CDR3 contains 16 residues. V lost 2 bases and J 2 bases, leaving 15 bases between the germline ends. Germline V gene lookup returns CDR1 SGHRS and CDR2 YFSETQ.

The chain uses TRBV6-2 or TRBV6-3 and TRBJ2-4; D perhaps matches TRBD2 (6 bases). With 6 bases removed from V and 0 bases from J, the gap between germline ends came to 21 bases. CDR1 is MNHEY and CDR2 is SVGEGT in the germline V gene. This CDR3 has 18 residues. CDR3 sequence (DNA): TGTGCCAGCAGCCCCAGGGCGGGACTGCTACTAGCCAAAAACATTCAGTACTTC. Translated: CASSPRAGLLLAKNIQYF.

This clonotype was seen repeatedly, ten times or more. The V and J genes are TRBV20-1 and TRBJ1-1, with D perhaps TRBD1 (5 bases). V lost 1 base and J 6 bases, leaving 18 bases between the germline ends. The length of the CDR3 is 15 residues. Germline V lookup: CDR1 DFQATT, CDR2 SNEGSKA (reference sequence). CDR3 coding DNA: TGCAGTGCTAGAGTTGGGGCGCGGGGATACGCTGAAGCTTTCTTT. This translates into CSARVGARGYAEAFF.

In its sample, this clonotype was seen many times. The rearrangement links TRBV5-1 to TRBJ2-5; D is ambiguous. This CDR3 comprises 15 residues. V shed 0 bases and J shed 0 bases, with 9 bases lying between them. The V gene's germline CDR1 is SGHRS and CDR2 YFSETQ. CDR3 nucleotide sequence: TGCGCCAGCAGCTTGGCGGGCAGGTACCAAGAGACCCAGTACTTC. Encoded protein: CASSLAGRYQETQYF. Supplemented by reference TRBV5-1 and TRBJ2-5, the full variable domain reads KAGVTQTPRYLIKTRGQQVTLSCSPISGHRSVSWYQQTPGQGLQFLFEYFSETQRNKGNFPGRFSGRQFSNSRSEMNVSTLELGDSALYLCASSLAGRYQETQYFGPGTRLLVL.

This clonotype was seen at least ten times. The V gene is TRBV5-6, the J gene TRBJ2-7; either TRBD1 or TRBD2 may supply D (5 bases each). V dropped 2 bases and J dropped 2 bases, with 14 bases sitting between them. The CDR3 runs 15 residues. Germline loops: CDR1 SGHDT, CDR2 YYEEEE. The CDR3 reads CASSFRFRGAYEQYV. CDR3 DNA sequence: TGTGCCAGCAGCTTTAGGTTTAGAGGGGCCTACGAGCAGTACGTC.

At least ten counts were recorded for this clonotype. The chain joins TRBV20-1 to TRBJ1-2; weak D call: TRBD1 (5 bases). Germline assignment: CDR1 DFQATT and CDR2 SNEGSKA (reference sequence). This CDR3 region has 14 residues. V gave up 1 base and J gave up 2 bases, with 11 bases separating them. DNA of the CDR3: TGCAGTGCTAGAGGACAGTGGCTGAACTATGGCTACACCTTC. Translation gives CSARGQWLNYGYTF.

This clonotype came up many times. This chain connects TRBV25-1 to TRBJ2-3; D possibly corresponds to TRBD1 (6 bases). The germline CDR1 and CDR2 sequences are MGHDK and SYGVNS. V was clipped by 3 bases and J by 2 bases, with 12 bases between them. The CDR3 has 15 residues. The CDR3 DNA sequence: TGTGCCAGCAGTGAGTCCGGACAGTCCACAGATACGCAGTATTTT. It is translated as CASSESGQSTDTQYF.

In this sample, this clonotype turned up many times. The gene calls are TRBV27 and TRBJ2-1; D is possibly TRBD1 or TRBD2 (6 bases each). Germline CDR1 MNHEY, CDR2 SMNVEV (reference sequence). The CDR3 spans 16 residues. Trimming took 6 bases from V and 4 from J, leaving 19 bases between them. The CDR3 DNA is TGTGCCAGCAGCTCACACGGGGGCTCGCAATACAATGAGCAGTTCTTC. Translated: CASSSHGGSQYNEQFF.

Many counts were recorded for this clonotype. V gene TRBV7-3 combines with J gene TRBJ2-3; D not certain. Per germline, CDR1 SGHTA and CDR2 FQGTGA. Trimming stripped 2 bases from V and 6 bases from J, with 15 bases between. This CDR3 has 15 residues. In DNA form, the CDR3 reads TGTGCCAGCAGCTTACCCCGGCTAGTGGGGGATACGCAGTATTTT. Translating gives CASSLPRLVGDTQYF.

At least ten counts were recorded for this clonotype. This rearrangement joins TRBV5-1 to TRBJ1-1; no clear D. The CDR3 runs to 15 residues. Trimming removed 4 bases from V and 4 bases from J, with 17 bases in between. Germline CDR1 SGHRS, CDR2 YFSETQ. The CDR3 sequence: CASSPAVRGSTEAFF. The CDR3 DNA follows: TGCGCCAGCAGCCCGGCGGTTCGGGGATCCACTGAAGCTTTCTTT.

This clonotype was picked up many times. The CDR3 sequence: CASSLHPLGTEAFF. The DNA for the CDR3 is TGCGCCAGCAGCCTCCACCCCCTGGGGACTGAAGCTTTCTTT. The chain combines TRBV5-1 with TRBJ1-1; D is uncertain. The CDR3 totals 14 residues. Germline V gives CDR1 SGHRS, CDR2 YFSETQ. V lost 4 bases, J lost 5 bases, and 15 bases lay in between.

This clonotype was picked up many times. The chain joins TRBV29-1 to TRBJ2-5; tentatively, D is TRBD2 (5 bases). The germline V and J ends were trimmed by 3 bases and 2 bases, with 10 bases remaining between them. The CDR3 sequence is 13 residues long. CDR1 SQVTM and CDR2 ANQGSEA come from the germline V gene. The CDR3 sequence is CSVELASQETQYF. CDR3 coding DNA: TGCAGCGTTGAGCTAGCATCTCAAGAGACCCAGTACTTC.

This clonotype has ten or more counts. The V and J genes are TRBV9 and TRBJ1-5, with D possibly TRBD1 on 5 matching bases. This CDR3 is built from 11 residues. Trimming took 8 bases from V and 2 from J, leaving 5 bases between them. From germline, CDR1 is SGDLS and CDR2 YYNGEE. The CDR3 sequence: CARQGNQPQHF. The CDR3 DNA sequence: TGTGCCAGACAGGGCAATCAGCCCCAGCATTTT.

This clonotype was detected ten times or more. The chain uses TRBV20-1 and TRBJ2-3; maybe TRBD2 (6 bases). V was trimmed by 4 bases and J by 0 bases, leaving 26 bases between them. This CDR3 has 19 amino acids. The germline CDR1 and CDR2 sequences are DFQATT and SNEGSKA (reference sequence). CDR3 protein: CSAIASFARGSISTDTQYF. In DNA form, the CDR3 reads TGCAGTGCTATCGCTTCTTTCGCCCGGGGGTCGATTAGCACAGATACGCAGTATTTT.

A few counts support this clonotype. The chain has TRBV5-1 and TRBJ2-6; 10 bases fit TRBD2. This CDR3 comprises 17 residues. CDR1 is SGHRS and CDR2 is YFSETQ in the germline V gene. J gave up 0 bases and V 7 bases, and 7 bases lay outside the gene matches. DNA of the CDR3: TGCGCCAGCTCTAGCGGGGGAGTGCTCTCTGGGGCCAACGTCCTGACTTTC. It is translated as CASSSGGVLSGANVLTF.

The genes are TRBV3-1 and TRBJ2-1; 9 nucleotides align to TRBD2. The CDR3 consists of 17 residues. Germline trimming cut 11 bases from V and 2 bases from J; bases unmatched to any gene: 16. The germline V gene encodes CDR1 LGHDT and CDR2 YNNKEL (reference sequence). For the CDR3, the DNA is TGTGCCTGCTCCCAAGGAGCTGGCGGGGGGGCCTACAATGAGCAGTTCTTC. Amino acid sequence: CACSQGAGGGAYNEQFF.

Many counts were recorded for this clonotype. The V call is TRBV29-1, the J call TRBJ2-1; 7 bases are shared with TRBD2. Germline V gives CDR1 SQVTM, CDR2 ANQGSEA. This CDR3 spans 13 amino acids. The junction had 2 bases not matched to a gene; V was cut back by 4 bases and J by 2 bases. CDR3 DNA: TGCAGCGTTGGGGGGGGTACCTACAATGAGCAGTTCTTC. Residues: CSVGGGTYNEQFF.

At least ten counts were recorded for this clonotype. The genes are TRBV3-1 and TRBJ2-7; tentatively, D is TRBD1 (6 bases). V lost 3 bases, J lost 0 bases, and 15 bases lay in between. Germline V CDR1 and CDR2: LGHDT, YNNKEL (reference sequence). The CDR3 spans 16 residues. The CDR3: CASSHKGQRSSYEQYF. In nucleotides, the CDR3 is TGTGCCAGCAGCCACAAAGGACAGCGAAGCTCCTACGAGCAGTACTTC.